The source of this T cell receptor beta chain is a study of response to subunit inactivated influenza vaccine. The study, taken as a whole, reports: The authors suggested that few new T cells are recruited per seasonal influenza vaccination.

From germline, CDR1 is SEHNR and CDR2 FQNEAQ (reference sequence). The CDR3 has 16 amino acids. The ends lost 5 bases at V and 8 bases at J; junction bases unmatched: 13. With regard to this clonotype: Its antigen is currently unknown.

TCRdb reprocessed the RT-PCR reads with MiXCR, giving one entry per CDR3 protein. This sample has over 450,000 distinct CDR3 sequences, with 10% to 15% found just once. The V gene is TRBV7-9, the J gene TRBJ2-1; 9 positions agree with TRBD2. This TCR was sampled from a middle-aged man who received an inactivated influenza vaccine. The specimen comprised PBMCs from blood, sampled 45 days after vaccination. The CDR3 region is CASSRAGGIPLYEQFF. Written as DNA, the CDR3 is TGTGCCAGCAGCCGAGCGGGAGGTATACCTTTGTATGAGCAGTTCTTC.